Shown below are 13 T cell receptor beta chains from a single sample sequenced in a study of breast tumors, draining lymph nodes, adjacent tissues. Each CDR3 protein is one row after TCRdb ran MiXCR on the multiplex PCR reads. Of 200,000 to 250,000 distinct CDR3 sequences detected, less than 40% appear once; the ten largest clones hold approximately 3.6%. The lymph nodes were axillary draining lymph nodes from breast cancer patients. Specimen: axillary lymph node tissue. These receptors all stem from a female donor with breast cancer. Some clones in this sample may be carry-over from other donors' samples.

This clonotype appeared many times. The chain couples TRBV6-6 to TRBJ1-5; the D is unclear. The germline V gene has CDR1 MNHNY and CDR2 SVGAGI (reference sequence). Trimming took off 8 bases at V and 0 bases at J, with 5 bases between the two ends. The length of the CDR3 is 12 residues. DNA of the CDR3: TGTGCCAGCGCGAATAGCAATCAGCCCCAGCATTTT. This sequence encodes CASANSNQPQHF.

This clonotype was seen many times. A read error may explain this, as a much larger clone is one base away. This chain joins TRBV20-1 and TRBJ2-6; 7 positions agree with TRBD1. Germline values: CDR1 DFQATT, CDR2 SNEGSKA (reference sequence). The CDR3 is made up of 14 amino acids. The CDR3 coding sequence is TGCAGTGCAAGGGACAGAACTGGGGCCACCGTCCTGACTTTC. This sequence encodes CSARDRTGATVLTF.

This clonotype occurred many times. The junction does not match germline at one end; this may be a read error. This chain connects TRBV6-6 to TRBJ2-2; 9 bases agree with TRBD1. CDR1 is MNHNY, CDR2 SVGAGI, per germline (reference sequence). The CDR3 is made up of 16 amino acids. The DNA for the CDR3 is TGTGCCAGCAGTCACTCGAACAGGGGGCCGAGCGGGGAGCTGTTTTTT. Amino acid sequence: CASSHSNRGPSGELFF.

This clonotype was seen repeatedly, ten times or more. V and J are TRBV11-2 and TRBJ2-1, with 11 bases identical to TRBD2. The CDR3 has 15 amino acids. Germline CDR1 and CDR2: SGHAT and FQNNGV. The V gene end was trimmed by 5 bases and the J gene end by 8 bases; junction bases not matched to a gene: 8. The CDR3 coding sequence is TGTGCCAGCAGCGTCACTAGCGGGAGTTCTGATGAGCAGTTCTTC. Its translation: CASSVTSGSSDEQFF.

There are many counts of this clonotype. J is TRBJ2-2 and V is TRBV7-3; 9 nucleotides line up with TRBD1. Germline V gene data show CDR1 as SGHTA and CDR2 as FQGTGA. After removal of 5 bases from V and 4 bases from J, the junction contained 11 bases not matched to a gene. The CDR3 spans 17 residues. CDR3 in amino acids: CASSTGQGIVGTGELFF. CDR3 sequence (DNA): TGTGCCAGCAGCACTGGACAGGGGATCGTGGGCACCGGGGAGCTGTTTTTT. Filled out from reference TRBV7-3 and TRBJ2-2, the complete variable domain reads GAGVSQTPSNKVTEKGKYVELRCDPISGHTALYWYRQSLGQGPEFLIYFQGTGAADDSGLPNDRFFAVRPEGSVSTLKIQRTERGDSAVYLCASSTGQGIVGTGELFFGEGSRLTVL.

This clonotype was observed at least ten times. In DNA, the CDR3 is TGTGCCAGCAGTGAAATCCCGGTGGGGGAGCTGTTTTTT. It encodes CASSEIPVGELFF. The chain couples TRBV2 to TRBJ2-2; D is ambiguous. CDR3 size: 13 residues. Trimming removed 2 bases from V and 8 bases from J, with 9 bases in between. Germline V gene data show CDR1 as SNHLY and CDR2 as FYNNEI.

This clonotype has a count of ten or more. The rearrangement uses TRBV29-1 and TRBJ2-3; D is unresolved. This CDR3 is built from 13 residues. V was trimmed by 4 bases and J by 2 bases, leaving 10 bases between them. CDR1 is SQVTM, CDR2 ANQGSEA, per germline. The CDR3 sequence is CSVGQRLTDTQYF. CDR3 in DNA: TGCAGCGTTGGTCAAAGGCTCACAGATACGCAGTATTTT.

This clonotype was recorded many times. The rearrangement joins TRBV20-1 to TRBJ2-5, with a possible D match to TRBD2 (5 bases). CDR1 is DFQATT, CDR2 SNEGSKA, per germline (reference sequence). The CDR3 has 13 amino acids. Between the trimmed V and J ends, which lost 5 bases and 3 bases, there was a span of 13 bases. This CDR3 reads CSAHPGEEETQYF. DNA of the CDR3: TGCAGTGCTCACCCCGGGGAAGAAGAGACCCAGTACTTC.

At least ten counts were recorded for this clonotype. The rearrangement links TRBV7-9 to TRBJ2-1; weak D call: TRBD2 (5 bases). Germline CDR1 is SEHNR and CDR2 is FQNEAQ (reference sequence). The CDR3 is 14 residues long. The V end was cut by 3 bases, the J end by 7 bases, with 13 bases between. Here the CDR3 reads CASSFDGVTNEQFF. The CDR3 nucleotides read TGTGCCAGCAGCTTTGACGGGGTTACAAATGAGCAGTTCTTC.

Of note for this clonotype: This clone may be a read error of a much larger clone one base away. V gene TRBV5-4 combines with J gene TRBJ2-3, with 11 bases that match TRBD2. V gave up 4 bases and J gave up 4 bases; unmatched junction bases: 11. Germline assignment: CDR1 SGHNT and CDR2 YYREEE (reference sequence). CDR3 size: 17 residues. CDR3 loop: CASSPTSGGLSADTQYF. CDR3 DNA sequence: TGTGCCAGCAGCCCAACTAGCGGGGGACTTAGCGCAGATACGCAGTATTTT.

This clonotype showed up many times. The rearrangement uses TRBV14 and TRBJ2-5; D gene ambiguous. Trimming removed 0 bases at V and 5 bases at J, with 4 bases between. The CDR3 runs to 12 residues. Looked up from germline, CDR1 is SGHDN and CDR2 is FVKESK. CDR3 sequence reads: CASSQDWETQYF. The CDR3 coding sequence is TGTGCCAGCAGCCAAGATTGGGAGACCCAGTACTTC.

This clonotype showed up many times. V and J are TRBV5-1 and TRBJ2-5; 8 bases are shared with TRBD2. Germline-derived CDR1 and CDR2 are SGHRS and YFSETQ. The CDR3 spans 15 residues. The V segment lost 4 bases and the J segment 7 bases; nucleotides outside the gene matches: 12. CDR3 coding DNA: TGCGCCAGCAGCATTGTAGCGGGGTCAAGGGTGACCCAGTACTTC. Protein: CASSIVAGSRVTQYF.

This clonotype appeared a few times. The gene calls are TRBV7-6 and TRBJ1-1, with TRBD1 as a possible D gene (6 bases). Trimming took 1 base from V and 2 from J, leaving 8 bases between them. The CDR3 sequence is 14 residues long. Germline loops: CDR1 SGHVS, CDR2 FNYEAQ. This chain's CDR3 is CASSLDRDNTEAFF. CDR3 coding DNA: TGTGCCAGCAGCTTAGACAGGGATAACACTGAAGCTTTCTTT.